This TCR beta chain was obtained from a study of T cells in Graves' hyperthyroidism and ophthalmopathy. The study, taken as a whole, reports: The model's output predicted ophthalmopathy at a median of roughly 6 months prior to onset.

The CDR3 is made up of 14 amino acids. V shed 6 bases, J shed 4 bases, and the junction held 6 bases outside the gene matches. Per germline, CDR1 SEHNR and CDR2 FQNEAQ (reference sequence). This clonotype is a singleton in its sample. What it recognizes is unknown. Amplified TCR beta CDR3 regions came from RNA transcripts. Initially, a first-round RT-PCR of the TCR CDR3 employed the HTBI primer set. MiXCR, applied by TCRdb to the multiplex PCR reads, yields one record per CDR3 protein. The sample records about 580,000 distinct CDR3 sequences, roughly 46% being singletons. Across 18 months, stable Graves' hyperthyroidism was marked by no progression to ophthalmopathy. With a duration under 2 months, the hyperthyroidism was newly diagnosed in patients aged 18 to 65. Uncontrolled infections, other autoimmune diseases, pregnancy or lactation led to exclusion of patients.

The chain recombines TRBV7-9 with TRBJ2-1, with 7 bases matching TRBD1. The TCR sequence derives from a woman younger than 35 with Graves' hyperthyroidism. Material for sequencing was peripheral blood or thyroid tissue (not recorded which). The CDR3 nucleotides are TGTGCCAGCAGTCGGCGACAGGGATACAATGAGCAGTTCTTC. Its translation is CASSRRQGYNEQFF.